One sample yielded the 8 T cell receptor beta chains listed below, sequenced in a study of CD8+ T cells in alopecia areata. Sequencing used cDNA as its template, made by extracting RNA and reverse transcribing it. The protocol was immunoSEQ multiplex PCR, while the TCRdb copy is restricted to in-frame clones and leaves out a portion. Of about 110,000 clones listed, about 60% were seen once; the top ten hold 20% to 25%. Sequenced: NKG2D-low CD8+ T cells sorted from blood. These receptors came from a human donor with alopecia areata.

V is TRBV11-2 and J is TRBJ2-1; 7 positions agree with TRBD2. Germline CDR1 reads SGHAT; CDR2 reads FQNNGV. The CDR3 spans 16 residues. V was clipped by 5 bases and J by 0 bases; unmatched bases: 7. CDR3 coding DNA: TGTGCCAGCAGCCGGGGCGGCGGGAGCTCCTACAATGAGCAGTTCTTC. As protein: CASSRGGGSSYNEQFF.

This sequence joins TRBV2 and TRBJ1-5; 8 bases map to TRBD1. J was trimmed by 10 bases and V by 6 bases; bases with no gene match: 11. The CDR3 contains 14 residues. Germline-derived CDR1 and CDR2 are SNHLY and FYNNEI. Here the CDR3 reads CASSVRGTGRPQHF. CDR3 DNA sequence: TGTGCCAGCAGCGTACGTGGGACAGGACGTCCCCAGCATTTT.

The rearrangement uses TRBV6-1 and TRBJ2-7; D call uncertain. Germline lookup yields CDR1 MNHNS and CDR2 SASEGT. The CDR3 covers 12 residues. Deletions cut 4 bases from V and 3 bases from J, with 7 bases between. CDR3: CASSVTYYEQYF. The DNA for the CDR3 is TGTGCCAGCAGTGTAACTTACTACGAGCAGTACTTC.

This clone was seen more than once but under ten times. The genes are TRBV27 and TRBJ2-7; D may be TRBD2 (5 bases). The CDR3 is 13 residues long. Germline-derived CDR1 and CDR2 are MNHEY and SMNVEV (reference sequence). V was pared by 0 bases and J by 6 bases, with 9 bases between. The CDR3 coding sequence is TGTGCCAGCAGTTTATCGCCGGGAAGCGAGCAGTACTTC. Protein: CASSLSPGSEQYF.

This chain's CDR3 is CASSYGKSSYEQYF. The CDR3 DNA follows: TGTGCCAGCAGTTACGGGAAGAGCTCCTACGAGCAGTACTTC. The chain couples TRBV6-5 to TRBJ2-7; D is ambiguous. Germline CDR1 is MNHEY and CDR2 is SVGAGI. CDR3 length equals 14 residues. V lost 2 bases and J 0 bases, leaving 8 bases between the germline ends.

V gene TRBV7-3 combines with J gene TRBJ2-3; 7 positions agree with TRBD2. The CDR3 consists of 15 residues. After removal of 5 bases from V and 1 base from J, the junction contained 6 bases not matched to a gene. Germline CDR1 and CDR2: SGHTA and FQGTGA. The CDR3: CASSLGAGGTDTQYF. In DNA form, the CDR3 reads TGTGCCAGCAGCCTGGGCGCGGGGGGCACAGATACGCAGTATTTT. Drawing the rest from reference TRBV7-3 and TRBJ2-3, the complete variable domain is GAGVSQTPSNKVTEKGKYVELRCDPISGHTALYWYRQSLGQGPEFLIYFQGTGAADDSGLPNDRFFAVRPEGSVSTLKIQRTERGDSAVYLCASSLGAGGTDTQYFGPGTRLTVL.

The CDR3 spells CASYKGGEAFF. In nucleotides, the CDR3 is TGTGCCAGCTACAAAGGGGGAGAAGCTTTCTTT. This chain uses TRBV27 with TRBJ1-1, with D perhaps TRBD1 (6 bases). Looked up from germline, CDR1 is MNHEY and CDR2 is SMNVEV (reference sequence). The length of the CDR3 is 11 residues. Trimming took 8 bases from V and 8 from J, leaving 12 bases between them.

This chain uses TRBV9 with TRBJ2-7; unclear D gene. This CDR3 spans 13 amino acids. V was shortened by 4 bases and J by 4 bases, with 12 bases between the two germline ends. Germline loops: CDR1 SGDLS, CDR2 YYNGEE. The CDR3 here is CASSSERGYEQYF. The CDR3 coding sequence is TGTGCCAGCAGCTCCGAGAGAGGATACGAGCAGTACTTC.